One sample yielded the 6 T cell receptor beta chains listed below, sequenced in a study of identical twins (dated by TCRdb to about 2016). To prepare the library, 5' RACE was applied. The sequencer was an Illumina HiSeq 2000. The public reads were reprocessed in TCRdb via fastp at Q25 and MiXCR, keeping in-frame beta chains. Duplicate CDR3 protein sequences are folded into a single record with the most common DNA and genes. For this sample the table gives 450,000 to 600,000 distinct CDR3 sequences, of which 20% to 25% were detected only once. The ten largest clones take up approximately 0.52% of the sample. The data were also submitted as part of a second study, on yellow fever vaccine responses in identical twins.

The sample comprised CD4+ T cells sorted from blood. These receptors all come from a woman under 30 in good health.

In this sample, this clonotype turned up a few times. The V and J genes are TRBV11-2 and TRBJ1-1; TRBD1 aligns across 9 bases. Germline values: CDR1 SGHAT, CDR2 FQNNGV. The CDR3 consists of 14 residues. Germline trimming cut 8 bases from V and 8 bases from J; bases unmatched to any gene: 12. The CDR3 region is CASGLSQGATEAFF. The CDR3 DNA sequence: TGTGCCAGCGGACTATCACAGGGGGCTACGGAAGCTTTCTTT.

The chain couples TRBV20-1 to TRBJ2-7, with a weak D call TRBD2 (6 bases). This CDR3 spans 13 amino acids. V was pared by 3 bases and J by 5 bases, with 14 bases between. Germline CDR1 is DFQATT and CDR2 is SNEGSKA (reference sequence). CDR3 sequence (DNA): TGCAGTGCTAGCGGGGGTATTACCGACGAGCAGTACTTC. As protein: CSASGGITDEQYF.

There are a few counts of this clonotype. This chain uses TRBV5-1 with TRBJ2-5; TRBD2 aligns across 9 bases. The CDR3 loop spans 16 amino acids. CDR1 is SGHRS, CDR2 YFSETQ, per germline. V shed 0 bases, J shed 1 base, and the junction held 4 bases outside the gene matches. Written as DNA, the CDR3 is TGCGCCAGCAGCTTGGTCTTAGCGGGGGCCCAAGAGACCCAGTACTTC. As protein: CASSLVLAGAQETQYF.

The gene calls are TRBV5-1 and TRBJ2-1, with TRBD1 identical over 8 bases. After removal of 0 bases from V and 5 bases from J, the junction contained 7 bases not matched to a gene. The CDR3 sequence is 16 residues long. The V gene's germline CDR1 is SGHRS and CDR2 YFSETQ. CDR3 nucleotides: TGCGCCAGCAGCTTGGCCGCAGGGGGCTTTGACAATGAGCAGTTCTTC. Amino acids: CASSLAAGGFDNEQFF.

The rearrangement uses TRBV12-3 or TRBV12-4 and TRBJ2-5, with TRBD2 matching over 11 bases. The CDR3 runs 15 residues. Trimming took 6 bases from V and 5 from J; bases not matched to a gene: 8. CDR3 in DNA: TGTGCCAGCAGCGACATACTAGCGGGAGTTGAGACCCAGTACTTC. As protein: CASSDILAGVETQYF.

The rearrangement joins TRBV11-3 to TRBJ1-1, with a weak D call TRBD1 (6 bases). CDR1 SGHNT and CDR2 YENEEA come from the germline V gene. V was clipped by 5 bases and J by 4 bases, with 17 bases between them. The CDR3 covers 15 residues. CDR3 sequence reads: CASSRISGGLTEAFF. In DNA form, the CDR3 reads TGTGCCAGCAGCCGCATTTCGGGGGGCCTCACTGAAGCTTTCTTT.